One T cell receptor beta chain is described in this entry. V lost 3 bases to trimming and J lost 2 bases, with 13 bases between them. CDR3 length: 14 residues. CDR1 SQVTM and CDR2 ANQGSEA come from the germline V gene. This specimen comes from a study of blood T cell repertoires in COVID-19. Study background: The United States, Italy and Spain were the sources of the acute and convalescent COVID-19 samples.

Original methodology: Estimation of nucleated cell counts relied on the amplification of reference gene primers. Clones were sequenced by immunoSEQ multiplex PCR, and TCRdb holds only the in-frame ones, with some missing. The V and J calls and clone size were taken over from that table, and D and trimming were inferred from the DNA. The sample holds about 73,000 clones, 82% seen once. This sequence originates from a woman aged 55-69 years with acute or convalescent COVID-19. The chain joins TRBV29-1 to TRBJ1-1, with D tentatively TRBD1 (6 bases). Material: peripheral blood. CDR3 DNA sequence: TGCAGCGTTGATAGACAGGTCAGAAACACTGAAGCTTTCTTT. Its translation: CSVDRQVRNTEAFF.